This T cell receptor (beta chain) originates from a study of blood T cell repertoires in COVID-19. Study information: Whether acute or convalescent, the COVID-19 samples came from the United States, Italy and Spain. T cells, B-cell-depleted T cells, or PBMCs provided the cDNA or gDNA that served as material.

Libraries were prepared by immunoSEQ multiplex PCR; TCRdb keeps only in-frame clonotypes and omits some of them. The repertoire holds some 170,000 clones, with around three quarters as singletons. The germline V gene encodes CDR1 LGHNA and CDR2 YSLEER. V lost 0 bases to trimming and J lost 6 bases, with 9 bases between them. The CDR3 has 14 amino acids. Sequencing was performed on peripheral blood. This rearrangement joins TRBV4-3 to TRBJ1-5; no clear D. This receptor was identified in a man between 60 and 75 years old with acute or convalescent COVID-19. The CDR3 sequence is CASSQEIEGQPQHF. CDR3 bases: TGCGCCAGCAGCCAAGAAATTGAGGGTCAGCCCCAGCATTTT.